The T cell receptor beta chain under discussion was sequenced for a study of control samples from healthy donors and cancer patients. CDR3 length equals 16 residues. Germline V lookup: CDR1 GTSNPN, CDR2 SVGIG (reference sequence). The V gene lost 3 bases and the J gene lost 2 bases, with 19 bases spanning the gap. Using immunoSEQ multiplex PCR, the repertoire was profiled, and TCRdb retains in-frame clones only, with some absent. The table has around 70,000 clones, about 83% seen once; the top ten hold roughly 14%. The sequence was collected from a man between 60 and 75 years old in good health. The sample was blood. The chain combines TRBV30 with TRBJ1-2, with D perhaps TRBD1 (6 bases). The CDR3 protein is CAWRLPGHGTNYGYTF. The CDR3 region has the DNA TGTGCCTGGAGACTTCCGGGACACGGAACCAACTATGGCTACACCTTC.